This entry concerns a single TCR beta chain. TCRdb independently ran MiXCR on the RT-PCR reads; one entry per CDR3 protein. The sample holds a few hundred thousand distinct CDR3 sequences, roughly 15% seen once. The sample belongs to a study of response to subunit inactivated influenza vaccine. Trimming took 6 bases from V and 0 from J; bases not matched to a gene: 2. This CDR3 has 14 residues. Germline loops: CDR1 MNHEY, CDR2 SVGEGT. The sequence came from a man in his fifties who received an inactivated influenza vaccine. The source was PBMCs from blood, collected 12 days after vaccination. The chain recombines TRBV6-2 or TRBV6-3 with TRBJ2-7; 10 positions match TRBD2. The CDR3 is CASRLAGVSYEQYF. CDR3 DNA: TGTGCCAGCAGGCTAGCGGGAGTCTCCTACGAGCAGTACTTC.